These T cell receptor beta chains were read from a single sample in a study of cytomegalovirus exposure and HLA in healthy donors. The table came from immunoSEQ multiplex PCR; TCRdb's copy has only in-frame clones and leaves some out. The sample holds about 120,000 clones; about 78% are singletons and the top ten take 9.5% to 15%. Material for sequencing was PBMCs. The receptors here all came from a woman aged 40 to 55 in good health and CMV-seropositive. Both conserved end residues are part of each CDR3. Each record gives: J gene, D gene, V gene, CDR3 DNA, CDR3 protein. The D gene is left open where the match is weak.

J: TRBJ2-2
D: -
V: TRBV29-1
DNA: TGCAGCGTTGAATCCGCGGGTAGAACCGGGGAGCTGTTTTTT
CDR3: CSVESAGRTGELFF

J: TRBJ1-2
D: -
V: TRBV4-1
DNA: TGCGCCAGCAGCCAAGTCTTTGACCTAGCCTCGGGCTACACCTTC
CDR3: CASSQVFDLASGYTF

J: TRBJ1-6
D: -
V: TRBV27
DNA: TGTGCCAGCAGTTTATCGGGCAGGGATCAGTCACCCCTCCACTTT
CDR3: CASSLSGRDQSPLHF

J: TRBJ1-2
D: -
V: TRBV5-6
DNA: TGTGCCAGCATCTGGGAGGGGGTCGACTATGGCTACACCTTC
CDR3: CASIWEGVDYGYTF

J: TRBJ1-2
D: -
V: TRBV9
DNA: TGTGCCAGCAGCGAGGGGACATATGGCTACACCTTC
CDR3: CASSEGTYGYTF

J: TRBJ1-2
D: TRBD1
V: TRBV30
DNA: TGTGCCTGGAGAGAGCTGGACAGGGACTATGGCTACACCTTC
CDR3: CAWRELDRDYGYTF

J: TRBJ1-6
D: TRBD1
V: TRBV11-2
DNA: TGTGCCAGCAGACGTCCGGGACAGCAGAATTCACCCCTCCACTTT
CDR3: CASRRPGQQNSPLHF

J: TRBJ2-3
D: TRBD2
V: TRBV19
DNA: TGTGCCAGTGAACGCGGGACTAGCCCTAATACGCAGTATTTT
CDR3: CASERGTSPNTQYF

J: TRBJ1-1
D: TRBD1
V: TRBV10-1
DNA: TGCGCCAGCAGTGAGTTTGGACAGGGGTACGGGGTACTCTTT
CDR3: CASSEFGQGYGVLF

J: TRBJ2-7
D: TRBD1
V: TRBV11-2
DNA: TGTGCCAGCAGACGGACAGGGCTCGCCTACGAGCAGTACTTC
CDR3: CASRRTGLAYEQYF

J: TRBJ1-2
D: -
V: TRBV5-4
DNA: TGTGCCAGCAGCTTGAGGTCGGGGGACAACTATGGCTACACCTTC
CDR3: CASSLRSGDNYGYTF

J: TRBJ2-5
D: -
V: TRBV19
DNA: TGTGCCAGTAGTATCGGCGGGGTTGGGACCCAGTACTTC
CDR3: CASSIGGVGTQYF

J: TRBJ1-2
D: -
V: TRBV6-5
DNA: TGTGCCAGCAGTTACAGGGCGGGGGGTAGCTATGGCTACACCTTC
CDR3: CASSYRAGGSYGYTF

J: TRBJ1-1
D: TRBD1
V: TRBV6-5
DNA: TGTGCCAGCAGTTACGGAGGGACAGTGAACACTGAAGCTTTCTTT
CDR3: CASSYGGTVNTEAFF

J: TRBJ1-6
D: TRBD1
V: TRBV10-3
DNA: TGTGCCATCAGGGACCCCGGGACAGGGGATCCAACCCTCCACTTT
CDR3: CAIRDPGTGDPTLHF

J: TRBJ1-2
D: -
V: TRBV5-6
DNA: TGTGCCAGCACCCCCGGGTGGGGGGTGAGCTATGGCTACACCTTC
CDR3: CASTPGWGVSYGYTF

J: TRBJ2-5
D: -
V: TRBV6-5
DNA: TGTGCCAGCAGTTACACAGGTACCAGGGGGGAGCAGTACTTC
CDR3: CASSYTGTRGEQYF

J: TRBJ2-1
D: -
V: TRBV5-4
DNA: TGTGCCAGCAGCTTGAAACAGGGGACTTTCAATGAGCAGTTCTTC
CDR3: CASSLKQGTFNEQFF

J: TRBJ1-1
D: TRBD1
V: TRBV6-1
DNA: TGTGCCAGCAGTGAAATGATAGGGGGCGTCACTGAAGCTTTCTTT
CDR3: CASSEMIGGVTEAFF

J: TRBJ1-1
D: -
V: TRBV5-1
DNA: TGCGCCAGCAGCTCCCAGGGAAACACTGAAGCTTTCTTT
CDR3: CASSSQGNTEAFF

J: TRBJ1-2
D: -
V: TRBV6-4
DNA: TGTGCCAGCAGTGACAGGAGGGGTGAGGGCTACACCTTC
CDR3: CASSDRRGEGYTF

J: TRBJ2-3
D: TRBD2
V: TRBV5-6
DNA: TGTGCCTCCCTCGGCGGGGGGGCCGTTGATACGCAGTATTTT
CDR3: CASLGGGAVDTQYF

J: TRBJ2-5
D: -
V: TRBV7-9
DNA: TGTGCCAGCAGCTTAGGGCAGGAGACCCAGTACTTC
CDR3: CASSLGQETQYF